The rows below give T cell receptor beta chains drawn from one sample of a study of T cell responses to AZD1222 COVID-19 vaccine. Clones were sequenced by immunoSEQ multiplex PCR, and TCRdb holds only the in-frame ones, with some missing. The sample consists of tens of thousands of clones, 85% of them appearing once. The sequencing used peripheral blood, collected on day 0 of AZD1222 vaccination. These receptors were obtained from an adult in good health. CDR3s include the opening cysteine and the closing phenylalanine or tryptophan. The D gene is left open where the match is weak. Clone sizes are given selectively: once, few, many, or a class where the clone is expanded.

>TRBV6-5|TRBJ1-1|-|11|-
TGTGCCAGCAGTTACTACACGGAAGCTTTCTTT
CASSYYTEAFF
>TRBV5-1|TRBJ2-1|-|14|TRBD2
TGCGCCAGCAGCTTGGTAGCGGGGTACAATGAGCAGTTCTTC
CASSLVAGYNEQFF
>TRBV7-2|TRBJ1-3|-|14|-
TGTGCCAGCAGCTACGACAACTCTGGAAACACCATATATTTT
CASSYDNSGNTIYF
>TRBV5-1|TRBJ2-6|-|17|-
TGCGCCAGCAGCTTGGCGAGTAACCCCTCTGGGGCCAACGTCCTGACTTTC
CASSLASNPSGANVLTF
>TRBV7-3|TRBJ2-3|-|13|-
TGTGCCAGCAGCTTAGGGGCCTCAGATACGCAGTATTTT
CASSLGASDTQYF
>TRBV4-2|TRBJ1-4|-|19|-
TGTGCCAGCAGCCGAGCGGGGGCAGTAGCCTCCGCGCAGGGTGAAAAACTGTTTTTT
CASSRAGAVASAQGEKLFF
>TRBV6-1|TRBJ2-3|-|15|-
TGTGCCAGCAGTGAGAGGACGGGGGCGGGGGATACGCAGTATTTT
CASSERTGAGDTQYF
>TRBV11-2|TRBJ1-4|-|13|-
TGTGCCAGCAGCTTAGGACGGGGTGAAAAACTGTTTTTT
CASSLGRGEKLFF
>TRBV12-3/TRBV12-4|TRBJ1-5|-|12|TRBD1
TGTGCCAGCAGTCTCGACCGGACAGGGAGAGCTTTT
CASSLDRTGRAF
>TRBV14|TRBJ1-6|-|16|-
TGTGCCAGCAGCCAAGATCTCCCGGGAATGGGTTCACCCCTCCACTTT
CASSQDLPGMGSPLHF
>TRBV29-1|TRBJ1-2|-|14|-
TGCAGCGTTGAAGCGGGACCCCCCAAACCGGGCTACACCTTC
CSVEAGPPKPGYTF
>TRBV20-1|TRBJ2-3|once|12|-
TGCAGTGCTAGTCGTCTACCAGATACGCAGTATTTT
CSASRLPDTQYF
>TRBV6-4|TRBJ1-1|-|13|-
TGTGCCAGCAGTGACTATTATGGGCGAGAAGCTTTCTTT
CASSDYYGREAFF
>TRBV24-1|TRBJ1-2|-|15|TRBD1
TGTGCCACCAAGACAATCGGGACAGGGAAAAACGGCTACACCTTC
CATKTIGTGKNGYTF
>TRBV11-2|TRBJ1-2|-|16|-
TGTGCCAGCAGCCTACCTCGCCAGGGAGGATCCTATGGCTACACCTTC
CASSLPRQGGSYGYTF
>TRBV11-2|TRBJ1-1|-|14|-
TGTGCCAGCAGCTTAGGACCAGGTGTGAGTGAAGCTTTCTTT
CASSLGPGVSEAFF
>TRBV6-1|TRBJ2-6|-|15|-
TGTGCCAGCAGTGAAAATGAAGCTGGGGCCAACGTCCTGACTTTC
CASSENEAGANVLTF
>TRBV6-5|TRBJ1-6|-|16|-
TGTGCCAGCAGTTACACGGACAGACATAATGCTTCACCCCTCCACTTT
CASSYTDRHNASPLHF
>TRBV11-3|TRBJ1-1|once|14|-
TGTGCCAGCAGCTCCAGCCGGGGTGACACTGAAGCTTTCTTT
CASSSSRGDTEAFF
>TRBV10-2|TRBJ1-5|-|13|-
TGCGCCAGCAGTGGACAAAGCAATCAGCCCCAGCATTTT
CASSGQSNQPQHF
>TRBV10-2|TRBJ1-2|-|13|-
TGCGCCAGCAGGGGGACCGCTAACTATGGCTACACCTTC
CASRGTANYGYTF
>TRBV10-3|TRBJ1-2|-|13|-
TGTGCCATCAGTGAGTCGTTGGGGTATGGCTACACCTTC
CAISESLGYGYTF